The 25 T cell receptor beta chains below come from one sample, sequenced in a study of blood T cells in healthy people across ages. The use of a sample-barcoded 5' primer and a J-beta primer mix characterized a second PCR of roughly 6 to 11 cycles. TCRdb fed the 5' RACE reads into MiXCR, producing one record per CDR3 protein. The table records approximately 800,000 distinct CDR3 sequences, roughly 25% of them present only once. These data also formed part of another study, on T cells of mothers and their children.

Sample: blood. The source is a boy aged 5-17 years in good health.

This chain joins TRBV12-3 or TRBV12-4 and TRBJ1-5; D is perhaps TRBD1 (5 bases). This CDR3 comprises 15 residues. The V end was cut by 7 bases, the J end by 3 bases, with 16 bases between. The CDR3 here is CASTLGRANNQPQHF. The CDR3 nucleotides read TGTGCCAGCACCCTGGGGCGGGCCAACAATCAGCCCCAGCATTTT.

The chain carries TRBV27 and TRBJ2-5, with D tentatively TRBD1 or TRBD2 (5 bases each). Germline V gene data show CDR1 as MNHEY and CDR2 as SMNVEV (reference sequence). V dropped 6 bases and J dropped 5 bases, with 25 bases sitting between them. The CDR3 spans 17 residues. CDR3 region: CASSSRRGVMVEETQYF. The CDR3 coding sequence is TGTGCCAGCAGCTCACGGCGAGGGGTCATGGTGGAGGAGACCCAGTACTTC.

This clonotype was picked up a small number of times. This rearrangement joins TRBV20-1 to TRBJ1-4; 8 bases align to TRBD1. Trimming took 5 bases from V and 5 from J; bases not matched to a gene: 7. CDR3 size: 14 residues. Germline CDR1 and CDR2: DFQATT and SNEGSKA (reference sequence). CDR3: CSAGIDRGNEKLFF. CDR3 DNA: TGCAGTGCTGGAATAGACAGGGGCAATGAAAAACTGTTTTTT.

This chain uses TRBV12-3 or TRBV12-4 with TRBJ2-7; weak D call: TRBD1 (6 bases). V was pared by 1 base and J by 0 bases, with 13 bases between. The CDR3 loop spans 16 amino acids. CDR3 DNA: TGTGCCAGCAGTTTAGACTTTACGGACAGCTCCTACGAGCAGTACTTC. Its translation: CASSLDFTDSSYEQYF.

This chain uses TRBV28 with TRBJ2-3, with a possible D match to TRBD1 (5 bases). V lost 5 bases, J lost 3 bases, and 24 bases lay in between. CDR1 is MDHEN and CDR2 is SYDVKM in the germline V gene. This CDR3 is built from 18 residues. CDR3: CASSPPSRRGLGTDTQYF. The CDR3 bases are TGTGCCAGCAGTCCGCCTTCGAGAAGGGGTTTGGGGACAGATACGCAGTATTTT.

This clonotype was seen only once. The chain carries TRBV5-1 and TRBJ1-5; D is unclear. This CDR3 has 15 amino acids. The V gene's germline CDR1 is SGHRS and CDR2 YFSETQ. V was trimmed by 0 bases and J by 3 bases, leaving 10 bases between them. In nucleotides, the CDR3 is TGCGCCAGCAGCTTGGCGGCCGGAACCAATCAGCCCCAGCATTTT. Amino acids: CASSLAAGTNQPQHF. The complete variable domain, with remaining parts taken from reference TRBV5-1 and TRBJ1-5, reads KAGVTQTPRYLIKTRGQQVTLSCSPISGHRSVSWYQQTPGQGLQFLFEYFSETQRNKGNFPGRFSGRQFSNSRSEMNVSTLELGDSALYLCASSLAAGTNQPQHFGDGTRLSIL.

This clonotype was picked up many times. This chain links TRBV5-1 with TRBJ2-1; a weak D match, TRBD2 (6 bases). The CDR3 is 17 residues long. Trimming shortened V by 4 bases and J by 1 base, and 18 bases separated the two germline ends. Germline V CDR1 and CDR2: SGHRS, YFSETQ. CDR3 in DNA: TGCGCCAGCAGCCACAGTGCCGGGGGAGCGTCCTACAATGAGCAGTTCTTC. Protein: CASSHSAGGASYNEQFF.

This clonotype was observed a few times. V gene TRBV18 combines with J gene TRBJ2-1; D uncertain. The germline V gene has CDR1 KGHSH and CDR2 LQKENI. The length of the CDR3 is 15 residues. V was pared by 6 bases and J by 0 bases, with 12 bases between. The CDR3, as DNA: TGTGCCAGCTCCCTCTCAACGGGCTCCTACAATGAGCAGTTCTTC. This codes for CASSLSTGSYNEQFF.

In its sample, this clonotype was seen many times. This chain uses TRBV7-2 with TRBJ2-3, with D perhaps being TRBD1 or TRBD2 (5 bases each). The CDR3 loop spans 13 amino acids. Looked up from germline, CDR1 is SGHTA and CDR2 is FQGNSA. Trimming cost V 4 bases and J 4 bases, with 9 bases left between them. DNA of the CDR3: TGTGCCAGCAGCTCCCGGGGCCCAGATACGCAGTATTTT. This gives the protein CASSSRGPDTQYF.

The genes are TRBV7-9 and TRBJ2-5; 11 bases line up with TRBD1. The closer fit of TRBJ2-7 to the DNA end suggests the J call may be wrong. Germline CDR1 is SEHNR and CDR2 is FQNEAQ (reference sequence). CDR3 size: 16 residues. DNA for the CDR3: TGTGCCAGCAGCTTATCAGTGGGACAGGGGGGATACGAGCAGTACTTC. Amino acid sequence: CASSLSVGQGGYEQYF.

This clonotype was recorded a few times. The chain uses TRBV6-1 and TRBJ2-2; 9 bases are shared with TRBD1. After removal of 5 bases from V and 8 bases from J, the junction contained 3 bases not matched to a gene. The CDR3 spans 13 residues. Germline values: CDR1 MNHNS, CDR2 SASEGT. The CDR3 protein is CASSWDREGELFF. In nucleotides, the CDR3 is TGTGCCAGCAGTTGGGACAGGGAGGGGGAGCTGTTTTTT.

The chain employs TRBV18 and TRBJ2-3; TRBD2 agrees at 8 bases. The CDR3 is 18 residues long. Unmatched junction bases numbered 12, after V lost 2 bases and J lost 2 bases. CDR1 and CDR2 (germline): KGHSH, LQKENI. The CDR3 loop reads CASSPSLRRGGYTDTQYF. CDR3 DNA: TGTGCCAGCTCACCAAGCTTACGTCGGGGGGGATACACAGATACGCAGTATTTT. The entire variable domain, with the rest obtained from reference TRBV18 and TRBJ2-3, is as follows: NAGVMQNPRHLVRRRGQEARLRCSPMKGHSHVYWYRQLPEEGLKFMVYLQKENIIDESGMPKERFSAEFPKEGPSILRIQQVVRGDSAAYFCASSPSLRRGGYTDTQYFGPGTRLTVL.

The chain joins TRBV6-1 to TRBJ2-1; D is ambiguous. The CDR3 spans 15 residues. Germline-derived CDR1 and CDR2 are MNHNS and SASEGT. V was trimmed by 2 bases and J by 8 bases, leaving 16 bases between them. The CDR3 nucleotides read TGTGCCAGCAGTGAATTCTCGTCGTGGGGTGATGAGCAGTTCTTC. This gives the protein CASSEFSSWGDEQFF.

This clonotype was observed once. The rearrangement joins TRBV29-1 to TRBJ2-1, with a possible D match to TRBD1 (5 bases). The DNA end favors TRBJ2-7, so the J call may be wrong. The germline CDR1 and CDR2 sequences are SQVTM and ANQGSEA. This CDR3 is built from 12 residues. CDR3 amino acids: CSVVGVSYEQYF. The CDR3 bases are TGCAGCGTTGTAGGGGTCTCCTACGAGCAGTACTTC.

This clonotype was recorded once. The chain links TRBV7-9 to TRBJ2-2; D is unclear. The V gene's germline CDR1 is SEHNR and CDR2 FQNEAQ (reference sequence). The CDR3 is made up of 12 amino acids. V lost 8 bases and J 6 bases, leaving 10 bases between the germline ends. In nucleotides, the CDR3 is TGTGCCAGCGGCAATACAGCCGGGGAGCTGTTTTTT. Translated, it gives CASGNTAGELFF.

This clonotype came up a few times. This CDR3 is CSVEAGMNEQFF. The CDR3 DNA follows: TGCAGCGTTGAGGCAGGGATGAATGAGCAGTTCTTC. This chain links TRBV29-1 with TRBJ2-1, with D perhaps TRBD1 (5 bases). The germline gives CDR1 SQVTM, CDR2 ANQGSEA. Between the trimmed V and J ends, which lost 3 bases and 7 bases, there was a span of 10 bases. This CDR3 region has 12 residues.

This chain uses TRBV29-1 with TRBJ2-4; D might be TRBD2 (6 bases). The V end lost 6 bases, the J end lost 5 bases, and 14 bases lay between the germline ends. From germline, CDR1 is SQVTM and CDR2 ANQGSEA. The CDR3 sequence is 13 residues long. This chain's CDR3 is CSVEPGTQNIQYF. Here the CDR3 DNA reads TGCAGCGTGGAGCCCGGGACTCAAAACATTCAGTACTTC.

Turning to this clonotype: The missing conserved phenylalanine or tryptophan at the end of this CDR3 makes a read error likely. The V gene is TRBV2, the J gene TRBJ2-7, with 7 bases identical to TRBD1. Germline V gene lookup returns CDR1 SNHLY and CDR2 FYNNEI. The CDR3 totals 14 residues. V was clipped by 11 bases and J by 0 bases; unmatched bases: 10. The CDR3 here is CAAGTATFSYEQYL. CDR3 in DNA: TGTGCCGCCGGGACAGCCACTTTCTCCTACGAGCAGTACCTC.

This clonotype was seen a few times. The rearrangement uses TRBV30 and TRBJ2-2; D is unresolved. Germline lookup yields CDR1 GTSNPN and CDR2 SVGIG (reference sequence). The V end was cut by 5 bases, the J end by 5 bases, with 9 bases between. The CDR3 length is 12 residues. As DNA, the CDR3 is TGTGCCTGGGGCAAAGGGACCGGGGAGCTGTTTTTT. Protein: CAWGKGTGELFF.

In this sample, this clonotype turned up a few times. The CDR3 DNA reads TGTGCCATCAGTGAGTCGGAGGGGGCCAAAAACATTCAGTACTTC. Its protein is CAISESEGAKNIQYF. The chain combines TRBV10-3 with TRBJ2-4; TRBD2 might be the D (6 bases). The ends were cut back, 0 bases at V and 1 base at J, with 7 bases in the middle. The CDR3 loop spans 15 amino acids. Germline CDR1 and CDR2: ENHRY and SYGVKD.

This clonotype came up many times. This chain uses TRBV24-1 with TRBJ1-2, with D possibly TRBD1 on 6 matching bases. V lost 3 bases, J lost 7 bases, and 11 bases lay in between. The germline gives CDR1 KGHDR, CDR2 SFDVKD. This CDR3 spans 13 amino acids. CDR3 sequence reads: CATSDGQGFGYTF. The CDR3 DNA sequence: TGTGCCACCAGTGATGGGCAGGGGTTTGGCTACACCTTC.

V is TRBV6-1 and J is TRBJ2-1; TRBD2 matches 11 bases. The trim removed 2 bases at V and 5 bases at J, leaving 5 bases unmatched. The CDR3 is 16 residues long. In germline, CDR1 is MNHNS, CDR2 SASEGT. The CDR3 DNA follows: TGTGCCAGCAGTGAATGGCTAGCGGGGGGAGACAATGAGCAGTTCTTC. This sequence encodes CASSEWLAGGDNEQFF.

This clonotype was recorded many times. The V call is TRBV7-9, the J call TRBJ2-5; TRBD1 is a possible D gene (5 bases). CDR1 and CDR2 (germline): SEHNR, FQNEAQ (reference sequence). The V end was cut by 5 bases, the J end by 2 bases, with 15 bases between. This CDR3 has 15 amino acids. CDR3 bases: TGTGCCAGCAGCCAGCTTACATCAGGGCAAGAGACCCAGTACTTC. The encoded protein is CASSQLTSGQETQYF.

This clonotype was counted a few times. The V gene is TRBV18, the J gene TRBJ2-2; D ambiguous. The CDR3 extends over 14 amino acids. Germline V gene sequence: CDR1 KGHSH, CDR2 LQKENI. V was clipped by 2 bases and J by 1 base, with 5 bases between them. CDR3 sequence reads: CASSPGENTGELFF. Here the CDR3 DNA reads TGTGCCAGCTCACCAGGGGAGAACACCGGGGAGCTGTTTTTT.

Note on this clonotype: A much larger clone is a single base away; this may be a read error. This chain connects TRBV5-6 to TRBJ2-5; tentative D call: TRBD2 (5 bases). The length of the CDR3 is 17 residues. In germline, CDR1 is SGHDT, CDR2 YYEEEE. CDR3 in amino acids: CASSLTGLLEYQETLYF. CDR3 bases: TGTGCCAGCAGCTTGACCGGACTGCTGGAGTACCAAGAGACCCTGTACTTC.